The T cell receptor beta chain under discussion was sequenced for a study of blood T cells in healthy people across ages. Primed by a sample-barcoded 5' primer and a J-beta primer mix, a second PCR proceeded for 7 to 11 cycles. Each CDR3 protein gets one entry after TCRdb re-called the 5' RACE reads with MiXCR. The table has roughly 1.6 million distinct CDR3 sequences, around 35% seen once. The study's findings and limits: When one million T cells were used, diversity estimates were thought to be underestimates. A greater number of naive CD4+ cells and higher diversity distinguished long-lived donors from aged donors. Using unsorted PBMCs precluded a conclusive naive versus antigen-experienced comparison.

V trimming: 0 bases; J trimming: 5 bases; junction bases outside the gene matches: 5. The length of the CDR3 is 16 residues. CDR1 is MGHDK and CDR2 is SYGVNS in the germline V gene. This clonotype was observed a few times. Antigen: not known. This TCR came from a woman in her thirties in good health. Sequencing was carried out using blood. The chain is built from TRBV25-1 and TRBJ2-2; 8 bases map to TRBD2. The chain's CDR3 is CASSEYGRAHTGELFF. In nucleotides, the CDR3 is TGTGCCAGCAGTGAATACGGGAGGGCCCATACCGGGGAGCTGTTTTTT.